These T cell receptor beta chains were read from a single sample in a study of T cells in Graves' hyperthyroidism and ophthalmopathy. MiXCR was run by TCRdb on the multiplex PCR reads, yielding one entry per CDR3 protein. The table lists 400,000 to 600,000 distinct CDR3 sequences, roughly 20% of them singletons, with about 25% in the top ten. Sequencing was carried out using blood. All receptors come from a young man with Graves' hyperthyroidism. Each CDR3 is given with its conserved first and last residue. The D gene is left open where the match is weak. Part of the rows lack a size; the others show once, few, many or a class for expanded clones.

NA	TRBV4-1	NA	TRBJ2-2	CASSLGAGALGELFF	TGCGCCAGCAGCCTAGGGGCAGGGGCTCTGGGGGAGCTGTTTTTT
TRBD1	TRBV7-6	many	TRBJ2-2	CASSYSTGDEDGELFF	TGTGCCAGCAGCTACTCGACAGGGGATGAGGACGGGGAGCTGTTTTTT
NA	TRBV6-2/TRBV6-3	many	TRBJ2-7	CASSYSRRVSSSYEQYF	TGTGCCAGCAGTTACTCGAGAAGGGTCTCGAGCTCCTACGAGCAGTACTTC
TRBD1	TRBV28	few	TRBJ2-2	CASSLGQGFSGELFF	TGTGCCAGCAGTTTGGGACAGGGCTTCTCCGGGGAGCTGTTTTTT
NA	TRBV30	NA	TRBJ1-4	CAWVGGEGEKLFF	TGTGCCTGGGTAGGAGGGGAAGGTGAAAAACTGTTTTTT
NA	TRBV11-2	many	TRBJ1-5	CASSLTPPYRSNQPQHF	TGTGCCAGCAGCTTAACCCCGCCTTATCGGAGCAATCAGCCCCAGCATTTT
NA	TRBV27	many	TRBJ1-2	CASRVRGAEDGYTF	TGTGCCAGCCGTGTTCGGGGGGCTGAGGATGGCTACACCTTC
TRBD1	TRBV28	many	TRBJ1-2	CASSFQPRGVGYGYTF	TGTGCCAGCAGTTTTCAACCCAGGGGGGTAGGCTATGGCTACACCTTC
TRBD2	TRBV6-2/TRBV6-3	many	TRBJ2-2	CASSYWLAGSTGELFF	TGTGCCAGCAGTTACTGGCTAGCGGGGTCGACCGGGGAGCTGTTTTTT
NA	TRBV12-3/TRBV12-4	NA	TRBJ1-1	CASSRFRDTEAFF	TGTGCCAGCAGTCGATTCAGGGACACTGAAGCTTTCTTT
NA	TRBV6-5	many	TRBJ1-1	CASRANTEAFF	TGTGCCAGCAGAGCCAACACTGAAGCTTTCTTT
NA	TRBV12-3/TRBV12-4	many	TRBJ1-1	CASSTRRSTEAFF	TGTGCCAGCAGTACCAGGCGGAGCACTGAAGCTTTCTTT
NA	TRBV20-1	few	TRBJ2-5	CSARGGGWQETQYF	TGCAGTGCTAGAGGGGGGGGCTGGCAAGAGACCCAGTACTTC
NA	TRBV28	many	TRBJ2-4	CASSVTGKRTKNIQYF	TGTGCCAGCAGTGTAACAGGGAAGAGGACCAAAAACATTCAGTACTTC
NA	TRBV28	many	TRBJ2-7	CASSSEDSSYEQYF	TGTGCCAGCAGCTCGGAGGACAGTTCCTACGAGCAGTACTTC
NA	TRBV3-1	many	TRBJ2-5	CASSKQPQETQYF	TGTGCCAGCAGCAAACAGCCGCAAGAGACCCAGTACTTC
NA	TRBV2	many	TRBJ2-2	CASKFGSVPTGELFF	TGTGCCAGCAAGTTCGGCTCCGTCCCCACCGGGGAGCTGTTTTTT
NA	TRBV25-1	many	TRBJ1-1	CASSGMGTANTEAFF	TGTGCCAGCAGTGGGATGGGTACGGCGAACACTGAAGCTTTCTTT
NA	TRBV29-1	NA	TRBJ1-3	CSYRSGNTIYF	TGCAGCTATAGGTCTGGAAACACCATATATTTT
TRBD1	TRBV2	many	TRBJ2-5	CASSLGTGKWETQYF	TGTGCCAGCAGTCTCGGGACAGGGAAGTGGGAGACCCAGTACTTC
NA	TRBV19	few	TRBJ1-5	CASRGWESNQPQHF	TGTGCCAGTCGGGGGTGGGAGAGCAATCAGCCCCAGCATTTT
NA	TRBV4-1	many	TRBJ1-1	CASSQAGQFEAFF	TGCGCCAGCAGCCAAGCAGGCCAGTTCGAAGCTTTCTTT
NA	TRBV7-9	many	TRBJ2-5	CASSSNKLTGKETQYF	TGTGCCAGCAGCTCCAATAAACTCACGGGGAAGGAGACCCAGTACTTC
NA	TRBV10-3	few	TRBJ1-1	CATRGYTEAFF	TGTGCCACCCGAGGGTACACTGAAGCTTTCTTT
NA	TRBV14	many	TRBJ1-1	CASSQPGSYTEAFF	TGTGCCAGCAGCCAACCGGGTTCGTACACTGAAGCTTTCTTT
NA	TRBV28	many	TRBJ1-1	CASSLTGGNTKAFF	TGTGCCAGCAGTTTGACGGGGGGGAACACTAAAGCTTTCTTT
TRBD1	TRBV27	many	TRBJ1-2	CASSEQGGSYGYTF	TGTGCCAGCAGTGAACAGGGGGGTAGCTATGGCTACACCTTC
TRBD1	TRBV4-1	NA	TRBJ2-7	CASKLTGTGISEQYF	TGCGCCAGCAAGCTCACCGGGACAGGGATAAGCGAGCAGTACTTC
NA	TRBV2	many	TRBJ1-1	CASNREVNTEAFF	TGTGCCAGCAACAGGGAAGTGAACACTGAAGCTTTCTTT
NA	TRBV6-1	many	TRBJ2-2	CASMPDRDTGELFF	TGTGCCAGCATGCCAGACCGCGACACCGGGGAGCTGTTTTTT
NA	TRBV28	many	TRBJ1-1	CASSFRGLRTEAFF	TGTGCCAGCAGTTTTAGGGGACTCCGAACTGAAGCTTTCTTT
TRBD1	TRBV30	many	TRBJ1-2	CAWRYKDRGSYGYTF	TGTGCCTGGAGGTATAAGGACAGGGGAAGCTATGGCTACACCTTC
NA	TRBV12-3/TRBV12-4	few	TRBJ1-2	CASSPGPRDGYTF	TGTGCCAGCAGTCCGGGACCTCGGGATGGCTACACCTTC
NA	TRBV11-2	many	TRBJ1-1	CASSLRVRTPTLNTEAFF	TGTGCCAGCAGCTTAAGAGTTAGGACACCAACACTGAACACTGAAGCTTTCTTT
NA	TRBV7-9	many	TRBJ1-5	CASSLGGRINQPQHF	TGTGCCAGCAGCTTAGGAGGCAGGATCAATCAGCCCCAGCATTTT
NA	TRBV14	NA	TRBJ1-1	CASSLGTPTEAFF	TGTGCCAGCAGCCTCGGGACACCCACTGAAGCTTTCTTT
NA	TRBV12-3/TRBV12-4	NA	TRBJ1-1	CASSSPPLF	TGTGCCAGCAGTTCCCCCCCCCTCTTT
TRBD1	TRBV12-3/TRBV12-4	NA	TRBJ1-1	CASSGHRDRNTEAFF	TGTGCCAGCAGTGGGCACCGGGACAGAAACACTGAAGCTTTCTTT
TRBD1	TRBV14	many	TRBJ1-6	CASSPRTGLYSPLHF	TGTGCCAGCAGCCCACGGACAGGGTTATATTCACCCCTCCACTTT
TRBD1	TRBV9	NA	TRBJ2-7	CASSFGQESYEQYF	TGTGCCAGCAGCTTCGGACAGGAGAGCTACGAGCAGTACTTC
NA	TRBV19	many	TRBJ2-5	CASSINSRRETQYF	TGTGCCAGTAGTATTAACTCCCGGAGGGAGACCCAGTACTTC
NA	TRBV28	many	TRBJ1-3	CAVGGAAGNTIYF	TGTGCCGTCGGGGGGGCGGCTGGAAACACCATATATTTT
NA	TRBV30	NA	TRBJ2-7	CAWSGALDEQYF	TGTGCCTGGAGTGGAGCCCTTGACGAGCAGTACTTC
TRBD1	TRBV18	NA	TRBJ2-3	CASYPTGGDPTDTQYF	TGTGCCAGCTACCCTACAGGGGGCGATCCCACAGATACGCAGTATTTT
NA	TRBV2	few	TRBJ1-4	CASSPIEGPLTNEKLFF	TGTGCCAGCAGCCCTATCGAGGGCCCCCTCACTAATGAAAAACTGTTTTTT
NA	TRBV6-1	many	TRBJ1-5	CASSGFGNGNQPQHF	TGTGCCAGCAGTGGTTTCGGGAACGGCAATCAGCCCCAGCATTTT
NA	TRBV19	NA	TRBJ1-6	CASTTVNSRLHF	TGTGCCAGTACCACCGTAAATTCACGCCTCCACTTT
TRBD1	TRBV5-1	NA	TRBJ2-7	CASSLIMTGAYEQYF	TGCGCCAGCAGCTTGATAATGACAGGGGCCTACGAGCAGTACTTC
NA	TRBV28	many	TRBJ2-7	CASSHQGHSYEQYF	TGTGCCAGCAGTCACCAGGGGCACTCCTACGAGCAGTACTTC
NA	TRBV5-1	NA	TRBJ2-7	CASSPGMGEQYF	TGCGCCAGCAGCCCGGGGATGGGGGAGCAGTACTTC
NA	TRBV28	many	TRBJ2-7	CASSFSRYEQYF	TGTGCCAGCAGTTTCTCCCGCTACGAGCAGTACTTC
TRBD1	TRBV12-3/TRBV12-4	many	TRBJ2-7	CASSSSTGLEQYF	TGTGCCAGCAGTTCCTCGACAGGGCTCGAGCAGTACTTC
NA	TRBV2	NA	TRBJ2-5	CASSEFPGLLQETQYF	TGTGCCAGCAGTGAATTCCCGGGACTCCTCCAAGAGACCCAGTACTTC
NA	TRBV15	many	TRBJ2-7	CATSRGRVISSAAYEQYF	TGTGCCACCAGCAGAGGCCGGGTGATAAGTTCGGCCGCCTACGAGCAGTACTTC